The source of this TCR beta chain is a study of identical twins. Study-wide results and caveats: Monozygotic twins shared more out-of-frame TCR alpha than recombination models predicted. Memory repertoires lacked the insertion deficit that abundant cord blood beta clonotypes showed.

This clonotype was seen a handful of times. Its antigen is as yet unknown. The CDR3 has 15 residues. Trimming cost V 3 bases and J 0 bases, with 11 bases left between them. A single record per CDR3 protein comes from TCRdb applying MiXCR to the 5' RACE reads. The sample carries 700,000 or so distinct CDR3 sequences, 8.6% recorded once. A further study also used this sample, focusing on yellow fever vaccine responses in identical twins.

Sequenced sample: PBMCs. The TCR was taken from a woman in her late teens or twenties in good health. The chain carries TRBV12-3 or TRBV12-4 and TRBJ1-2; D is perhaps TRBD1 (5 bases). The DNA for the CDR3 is TGTGCCAGCAGTTTTTGGGACGTGTCTAACTATGGCTACACCTTC. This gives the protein CASSFWDVSNYGYTF.